The 8 T cell receptor beta chains reported below all come from one sample, sequenced in a study of OX40 agonist ivuxolimab in advanced cancers. The method was immunoSEQ multiplex PCR; TCRdb's version includes in-frame clones alone and lacks a portion of them. The table includes under 20,000 clones, about 83% detected once. The source was CD4+ or CD8+ T cells sorted from blood, collected in a trial of the OX40 agonist ivuxolimab. These receptors were collected from an adult with an advanced solid tumor such as melanoma, head and neck, liver or kidney cancer.

The chain couples TRBV5-1 to TRBJ2-1; either TRBD1 or TRBD2 may supply D (5 bases each). V was cut by 2 bases and J by 2 bases, with 11 bases left in between. The germline V gene has CDR1 SGHRS and CDR2 YFSETQ. This CDR3 has 15 amino acids. CDR3 sequence (DNA): TGCGCCAGCAGCTTAGTGGGGGTCCCCTACAATGAGCAGTTCTTC. It specifies CASSLVGVPYNEQFF.

This chain uses TRBV4-1 with TRBJ2-7; D gene uncertain. This CDR3 has 13 residues. Trimming stripped 4 bases from V and 3 bases from J, with 10 bases between. CDR1 MGHRA and CDR2 YSYEKL come from the germline V gene. The CDR3 reads CASSPMVDYEQYF. CDR3 sequence (DNA): TGCGCCAGCAGCCCAATGGTGGACTACGAGCAGTACTTC.

This chain links TRBV7-9 with TRBJ2-3, with TRBD2 matching over 8 bases. J was trimmed by 0 bases and V by 4 bases; bases with no gene match: 9. CDR3 length: 17 residues. CDR1 SEHNR and CDR2 FQNEAQ come from the germline V gene (reference sequence). Here the CDR3 reads CASSSPTSAASTDTQYF. The CDR3 coding sequence is TGTGCCAGCAGCTCCCCGACTAGCGCCGCTAGCACAGATACGCAGTATTTT.

The genes are TRBV11-3 and TRBJ2-3, with a possible D match to TRBD2 (6 bases). The CDR3 length is 13 residues. Between the trimmed V and J ends, which lost 1 base and 4 bases, there was a span of 6 bases. Germline lookup yields CDR1 SGHNT and CDR2 YENEEA. DNA of the CDR3: TGTGCCAGCAGCTTAGGGGGGGCAGATACGCAGTATTTT. Its translation is CASSLGGADTQYF.

The J gene is TRBJ2-2, the V gene TRBV2; D possibly corresponds to TRBD1 (6 bases). The CDR3 has 15 residues. Germline V lookup: CDR1 SNHLY, CDR2 FYNNEI. V was shortened by 5 bases and J by 0 bases, with 10 bases between the two germline ends. The CDR3 DNA sequence: TGTGCCAGCAGTCCCGGGACAACGAACACCGGGGAGCTGTTTTTT. Translation: CASSPGTTNTGELFF.

This chain joins TRBV10-1 and TRBJ2-7; D might be TRBD1 or TRBD2, each matching 5 bases. Germline V gives CDR1 WNHNN, CDR2 SYGVQD (reference sequence). CDR3 length: 14 residues. V lost 3 bases and J lost 6, with 15 bases in between. The CDR3 protein is CASSDFPGTGEQYF. The DNA for the CDR3 is TGCGCCAGCAGTGATTTCCCAGGGACGGGCGAGCAGTACTTC.

V gene TRBV4-1 combines with J gene TRBJ2-2; 8 bases map to TRBD1. The germline V gene encodes CDR1 MGHRA and CDR2 YSYEKL. The CDR3 runs 18 residues. The J segment lost 1 base and the V segment lost 0 bases, leaving 7 bases of the junction unmatched. The CDR3, as DNA: TGCGCCAGCAGCCAAGAGTGGCCTGGGACAGGGAACACCGGGGAGCTGTTTTTT. Its translation: CASSQEWPGTGNTGELFF.

The chain joins TRBV11-2 to TRBJ2-7; possibly TRBD1 for D (6 bases). Germline V lookup: CDR1 SGHAT, CDR2 FQNNGV. The CDR3 loop spans 12 amino acids. The germline V and J ends were trimmed by 3 bases and 9 bases, with 12 bases remaining between them. CDR3 in DNA: TGTGCCAGCAGCTTCTACAGGGAAGGGCAGTACTTC. The encoded protein is CASSFYREGQYF.